The entry that follows covers one T cell receptor beta chain sequence. There are 15 residues in the CDR3. Trimming took off 6 bases at V and 6 bases at J, with 17 bases between the two ends. The V gene's germline CDR1 is MNHEY and CDR2 SMNVEV (reference sequence). Using immunoSEQ multiplex PCR, the repertoire was profiled, and TCRdb retains in-frame clones only, with some absent. The profile covers around 100,000 clones, with about nine tenths appearing a single time and around 0.76% taken by the ten largest. This specimen belongs to a study of T cell changes during pregnancy in multiple sclerosis. The clonotype was recovered from a female donor in good health, enrolled as a control in a pregnancy study. The genes are TRBV27 and TRBJ1-4, with D possibly TRBD1 on 5 matching bases. The sequenced sample was peripheral blood, obtained in the second trimester of pregnancy. The CDR3 coding sequence is TGTGCCAGCAGCCTCTCCCCGGGGGGGGATGAAAAACTGTTTTTT. Translated, it gives CASSLSPGGDEKLFF.